This T cell receptor (beta chain) was retrieved from a study of radiation and T cells in renal cell carcinoma. Study-level results: Top tumor clonotypes rose in blood 2 weeks post-radiation, then contracted.

Method: immunoSEQ multiplex PCR; TCRdb's copy keeps in-frame clones and lacks some. The profile shows around 70,000 clones, more than 75% of them singletons. To note about this clone: Its cognate antigen is unknown.

The V end lost 1 base, the J end lost 0 bases, and 7 bases lay between the germline ends. The CDR3 is 14 residues long. The V gene's germline CDR1 is SGHVS and CDR2 FNYEAQ. The time point: blood 2 weeks post-SBRT. This sample's treatment: 15 Gy SBRT to primary tumor, nephrectomy 4 weeks later. This receptor was identified in a man aged 55 to 69 with renal cell carcinoma. V is TRBV7-6 and J is TRBJ2-7; tentatively, D is TRBD1 (6 bases). Sequenced here: blood, sampled from a patient whose treatment included radiotherapy and nephrectomy. The chain's CDR3 is CASSLGGGSYEQYF. The CDR3 bases are TGTGCCAGCAGCTTAGGAGGGGGCTCCTACGAGCAGTACTTC.